The source of this TCR beta chain is a study of regulatory T cells in long-lasting Graves disease. Study results and caveats: Accuracy might have suffered from few samples.

The germline V gene has CDR1 MNHEY and CDR2 SMNVEV (reference sequence). V was trimmed by 6 bases and J by 1 base, leaving 12 bases between them. This CDR3 comprises 15 residues. The time point: newly diagnosed GD, antithyroid drugs for less than 3 months. Extracted RNA from PBMCs served as the source of the TCR library. This clonotype was observed a handful of times. The antigen is undetermined. Relying on iRepertoire HTBI primers and Arm-PCR of CDR3 regions, the team built TCR beta libraries. How the authors handled the data: The samples yielded 55 to 75 TRBV and 14 TRBJ segments. TCRdb used MiXCR to reprocess the multiplex PCR reads, holding one entry per CDR3 protein. TCRdb's processing, not the authors' own work, is the source of the V and J calls. The profile covers 250,000 or so distinct CDR3 sequences, with roughly 21% appearing a single time and over 11% taken by the ten largest.

This chain connects TRBV27 to TRBJ1-4, with a tentative D call TRBD1 (6 bases). The sequencing used peripheral blood mononuclear cells (PBMCs), collected at new diagnosis, from a patient treated with antithyroid drugs. The receptor was isolated from a female donor with Graves disease. CDR3 residues: CASRSTGITNEKLFF. CDR3 DNA: TGTGCCAGCAGAAGTACAGGGATAACTAATGAAAAACTGTTTTTT.